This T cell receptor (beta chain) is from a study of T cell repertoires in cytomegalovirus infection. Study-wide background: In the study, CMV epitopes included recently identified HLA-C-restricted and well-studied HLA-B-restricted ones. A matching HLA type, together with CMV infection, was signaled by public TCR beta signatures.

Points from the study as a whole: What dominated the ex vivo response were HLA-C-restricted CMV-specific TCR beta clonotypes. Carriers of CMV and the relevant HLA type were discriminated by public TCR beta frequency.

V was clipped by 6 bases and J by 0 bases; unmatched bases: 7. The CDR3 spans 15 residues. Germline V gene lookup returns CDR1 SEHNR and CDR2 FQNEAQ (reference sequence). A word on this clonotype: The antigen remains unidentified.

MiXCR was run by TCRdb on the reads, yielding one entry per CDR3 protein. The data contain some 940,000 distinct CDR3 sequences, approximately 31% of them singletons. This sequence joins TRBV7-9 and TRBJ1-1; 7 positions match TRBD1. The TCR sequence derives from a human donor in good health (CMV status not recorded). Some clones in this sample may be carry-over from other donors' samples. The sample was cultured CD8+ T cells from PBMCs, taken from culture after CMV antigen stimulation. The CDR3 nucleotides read TGTGCCAGCAGGCCCAGGCAGGGGGTGAACACTGAAGCTTTCTTT. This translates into CASRPRQGVNTEAFF.